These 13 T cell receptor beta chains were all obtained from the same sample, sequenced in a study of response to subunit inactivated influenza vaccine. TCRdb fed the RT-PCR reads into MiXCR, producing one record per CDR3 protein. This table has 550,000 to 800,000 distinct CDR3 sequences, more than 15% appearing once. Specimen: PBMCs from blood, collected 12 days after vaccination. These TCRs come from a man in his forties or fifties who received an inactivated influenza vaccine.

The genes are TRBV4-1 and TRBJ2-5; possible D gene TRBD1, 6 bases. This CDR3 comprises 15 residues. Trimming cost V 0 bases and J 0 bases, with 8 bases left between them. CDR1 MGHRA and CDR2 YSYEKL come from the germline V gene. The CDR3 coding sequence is TGCGCCAGCAGCCAAGACGCAGGGGACCAAGAGACCCAGTACTTC. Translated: CASSQDAGDQETQYF.

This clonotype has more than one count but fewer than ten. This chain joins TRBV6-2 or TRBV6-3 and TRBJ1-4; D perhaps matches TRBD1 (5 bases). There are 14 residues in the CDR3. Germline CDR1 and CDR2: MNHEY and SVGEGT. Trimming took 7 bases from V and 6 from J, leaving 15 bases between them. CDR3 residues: CASTTGVGHEKLFF. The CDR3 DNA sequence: TGTGCCAGCACCACAGGTGTTGGACATGAAAAACTGTTTTTT.

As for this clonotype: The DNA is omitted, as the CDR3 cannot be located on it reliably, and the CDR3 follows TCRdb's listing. The CDR3 spells CASSTSGQGGYEQYF. The chain uses TRBV12-3 or TRBV12-4 and TRBJ2-7; the D call of TRBD1 is as the table states it, not checked on the DNA. 15 amino acids form the CDR3, both terminal residues included.

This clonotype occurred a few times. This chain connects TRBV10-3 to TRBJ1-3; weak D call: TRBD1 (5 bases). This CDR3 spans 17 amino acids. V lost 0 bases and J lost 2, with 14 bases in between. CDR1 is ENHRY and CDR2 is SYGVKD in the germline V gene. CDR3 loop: CAISESGAGRPGNTIYF. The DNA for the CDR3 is TGTGCCATCAGTGAGTCGGGAGCAGGGCGCCCTGGAAACACCATATATTTT.

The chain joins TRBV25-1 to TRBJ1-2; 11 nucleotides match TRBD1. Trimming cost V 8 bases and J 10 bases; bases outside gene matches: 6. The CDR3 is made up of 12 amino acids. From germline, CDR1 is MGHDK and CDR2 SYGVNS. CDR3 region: CASRWTGGLYTF. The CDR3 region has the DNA TGTGCCAGCCGATGGACAGGGGGCCTCTACACCTTC.

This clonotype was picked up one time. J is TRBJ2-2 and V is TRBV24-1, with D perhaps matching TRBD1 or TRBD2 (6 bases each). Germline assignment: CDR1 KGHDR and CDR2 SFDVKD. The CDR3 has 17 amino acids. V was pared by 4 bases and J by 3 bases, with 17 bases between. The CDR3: CATSESLGGGYTGELFF. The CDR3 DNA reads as TGTGCCACCAGTGAGAGCCTAGGGGGAGGTTACACCGGGGAGCTGTTTTTT.

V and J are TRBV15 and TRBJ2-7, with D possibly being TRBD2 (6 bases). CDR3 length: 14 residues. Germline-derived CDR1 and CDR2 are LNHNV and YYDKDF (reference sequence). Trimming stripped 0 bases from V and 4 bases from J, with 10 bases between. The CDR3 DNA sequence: TGTGCCACCAGCAGAGACGCAGGGAGGTACGAGCAGTACTTC. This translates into CATSRDAGRYEQYF.

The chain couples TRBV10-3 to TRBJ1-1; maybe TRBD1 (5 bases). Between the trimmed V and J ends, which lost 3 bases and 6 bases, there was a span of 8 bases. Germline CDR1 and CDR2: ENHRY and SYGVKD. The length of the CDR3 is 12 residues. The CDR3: CAISDRGPEAFF. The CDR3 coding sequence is TGTGCCATCAGTGATAGGGGACCTGAAGCTTTCTTT.

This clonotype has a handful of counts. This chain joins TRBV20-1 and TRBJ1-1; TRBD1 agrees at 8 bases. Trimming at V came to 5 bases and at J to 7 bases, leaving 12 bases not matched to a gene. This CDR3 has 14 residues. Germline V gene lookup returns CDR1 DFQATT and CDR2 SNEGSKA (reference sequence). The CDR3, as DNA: TGCAGTGCTGGAGGGCGGACAGGGCGTGGTGAAGCTTTCTTT. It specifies CSAGGRTGRGEAFF.

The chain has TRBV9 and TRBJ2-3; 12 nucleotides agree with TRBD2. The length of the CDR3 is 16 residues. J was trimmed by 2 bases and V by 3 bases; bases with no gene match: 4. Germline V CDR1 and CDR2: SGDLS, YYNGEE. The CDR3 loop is CASSAGLAGNTDTQYF. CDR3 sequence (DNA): TGTGCCAGCAGCGCCGGACTAGCGGGAAACACAGATACGCAGTATTTT.

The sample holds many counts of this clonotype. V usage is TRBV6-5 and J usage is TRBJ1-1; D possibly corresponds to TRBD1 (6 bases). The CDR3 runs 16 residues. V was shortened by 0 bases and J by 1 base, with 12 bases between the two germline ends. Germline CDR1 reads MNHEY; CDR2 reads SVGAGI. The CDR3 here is CASSYSRWTANTEAFF. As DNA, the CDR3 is TGTGCCAGCAGTTACTCGAGGTGGACAGCGAACACTGAAGCTTTCTTT.

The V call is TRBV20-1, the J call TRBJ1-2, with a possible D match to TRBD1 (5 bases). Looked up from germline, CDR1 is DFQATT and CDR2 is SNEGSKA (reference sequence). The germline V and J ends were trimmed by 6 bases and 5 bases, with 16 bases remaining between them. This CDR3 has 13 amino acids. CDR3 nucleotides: TGCAGTGCAATAGACTCGGGGGGATATGGCTACACCTTC. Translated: CSAIDSGGYGYTF.

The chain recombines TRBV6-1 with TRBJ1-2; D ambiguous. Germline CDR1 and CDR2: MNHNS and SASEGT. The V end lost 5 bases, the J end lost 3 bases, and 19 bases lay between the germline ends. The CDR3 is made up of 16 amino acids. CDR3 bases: TGTGCCAGCAGTCGCGCCTCGCTGGCCCTCGACTATGGCTACACCTTC. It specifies CASSRASLALDYGYTF.